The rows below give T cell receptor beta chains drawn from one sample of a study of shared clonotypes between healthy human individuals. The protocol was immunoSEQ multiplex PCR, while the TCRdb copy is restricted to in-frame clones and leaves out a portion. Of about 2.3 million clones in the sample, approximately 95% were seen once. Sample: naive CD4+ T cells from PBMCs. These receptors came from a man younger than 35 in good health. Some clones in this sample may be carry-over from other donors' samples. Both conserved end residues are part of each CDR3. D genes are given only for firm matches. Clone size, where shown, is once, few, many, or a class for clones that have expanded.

CDR3: CASSGGGSQPQHF
DNA: TGTGCCAGCAGCGGGGGGGGGTCTCAGCCCCAGCATTTT
V: TRBV28
D: NA
size: NA
J: TRBJ1-5

CDR3: CASSLGGVDTEAFF
DNA: TGTGCCAGCAGCCTCGGGGGGGTGGACACTGAAGCTTTCTTT
V: TRBV9
D: NA
size: NA
J: TRBJ1-1

CDR3: CASGLSANTGELFF
DNA: TGCGCCAGCGGTCTCAGTGCGAACACCGGGGAGCTGTTTTTT
V: TRBV5-1
D: NA
size: NA
J: TRBJ2-2

CDR3: CASSSGTYNEQFF
DNA: TGTGCCAGCAGCTCTGGGACCTACAATGAGCAGTTCTTC
V: TRBV7-3
D: NA
size: NA
J: TRBJ2-1

CDR3: CATSRVTGTSVTYEQYF
DNA: TGTGCCACCAGCAGAGTGACCGGGACTAGCGTTACCTACGAGCAGTACTTC
V: TRBV15
D: TRBD2
size: NA
J: TRBJ2-7

CDR3: CASSKARDASYEQYF
DNA: TGCGCCAGCAGCAAGGCCCGGGACGCCTCCTACGAGCAGTACTTC
V: TRBV4-1
D: NA
size: once
J: TRBJ2-7

CDR3: CASSWRGGPEQYF
DNA: TGTGCCAGCTCTTGGAGGGGGGGGCCCGAGCAGTACTTC
V: TRBV18
D: NA
size: NA
J: TRBJ2-7

CDR3: CASSPWGVNTEAFF
DNA: TGTGCCAGCAGCCCATGGGGAGTGAACACTGAAGCTTTCTTT
V: TRBV7-8
D: NA
size: NA
J: TRBJ1-1

CDR3: CASSFGTHYEQYF
DNA: TGCGCCAGCAGTTTTGGTACCCATTACGAGCAGTACTTC
V: TRBV10-2
D: NA
size: once
J: TRBJ2-7

CDR3: CASSFGQDNSPLHF
DNA: TGTGCCAGCAGCTTTGGACAAGATAATTCACCCCTCCACTTT
V: TRBV13
D: NA
size: NA
J: TRBJ1-6

CDR3: CASSLWRGTGMNTEAFF
DNA: TGTGCCAGCAGTTTATGGAGGGGTACAGGGATGAACACTGAAGCTTTCTTT
V: TRBV28
D: NA
size: NA
J: TRBJ1-1

CDR3: CASSPPQGALSEQYF
DNA: TGTGCCAGCTCACCACCGCAGGGGGCCCTCTCCGAGCAGTACTTC
V: TRBV18
D: TRBD1
size: NA
J: TRBJ2-7

CDR3: CASSLDANTIYF
DNA: TGTGCCAGCAGCTTGGACGCAAACACCATATATTTT
V: TRBV9
D: NA
size: NA
J: TRBJ1-3

CDR3: CASSNRVLKAEAFF
DNA: TGTGCCAGCAGTAACCGGGTCTTAAAGGCTGAAGCTTTCTTT
V: TRBV6-6
D: NA
size: NA
J: TRBJ1-1

CDR3: CASGRFYEQYF
DNA: TGTGCCAGCGGGAGGTTCTACGAGCAGTACTTC
V: TRBV7-2
D: NA
size: NA
J: TRBJ2-7

CDR3: CASSPDRSYEQYF
DNA: TGTGCCAGCAGCCCTGACCGGAGCTACGAGCAGTACTTC
V: TRBV11-3
D: NA
size: NA
J: TRBJ2-7

CDR3: CASSVDPLGYGYTF
DNA: TGTGCCAGCAGCGTAGATCCCCTGGGGTATGGCTACACCTTC
V: TRBV9
D: NA
size: NA
J: TRBJ1-2

CDR3: CASSPQEQGRGKLFF
DNA: TGTGCCAGCTCACCACAAGAACAGGGAAGAGGAAAACTGTTTTTT
V: TRBV18
D: NA
size: NA
J: TRBJ1-4

CDR3: CASSPSHGYRNEKLFF
DNA: TGCGCCAGCAGTCCGAGCCATGGGTACAGGAATGAAAAACTGTTTTTT
V: TRBV10-1
D: NA
size: once
J: TRBJ1-4

CDR3: CAWSGKGGGNTIYF
DNA: TGTGCCTGGAGTGGTAAGGGAGGTGGAAACACCATATATTTT
V: TRBV30
D: NA
size: NA
J: TRBJ1-3

CDR3: CASSSSLLDPNTEAFF
DNA: TGTGCCAGCAGCTCCTCCCTTTTAGATCCGAACACTGAAGCTTTCTTT
V: TRBV11-2
D: NA
size: NA
J: TRBJ1-1

CDR3: CSAGKDTDTQYF
DNA: TGCAGCGCAGGGAAGGACACAGATACGCAGTATTTT
V: TRBV29-1
D: NA
size: NA
J: TRBJ2-3

CDR3: CSVARQGGTEAFF
DNA: TGCAGCGTTGCGCGTCAGGGAGGAACTGAAGCTTTCTTT
V: TRBV29-1
D: NA
size: few
J: TRBJ1-1

CDR3: CASSLSALGYGYTF
DNA: TGTGCCAGCAGCCTGTCCGCCCTTGGCTATGGCTACACCTTC
V: TRBV5-6
D: NA
size: NA
J: TRBJ1-2

CDR3: CASSQSYEQFF
DNA: TGTGCCAGCAGCCAAAGCTATGAGCAGTTCTTC
V: TRBV2
D: NA
size: NA
J: TRBJ2-1

CDR3: CASSPGPSYEQYF
DNA: TGTGCCAGCAGCCCGGGCCCGAGCTACGAGCAGTACTTC
V: TRBV5-4
D: NA
size: once
J: TRBJ2-7

CDR3: CASSLEQTSYEQYF
DNA: TGTGCCAGCAGCTTGGAACAGACCTCCTACGAGCAGTACTTC
V: TRBV5-4
D: NA
size: few
J: TRBJ2-7

CDR3: CASSPIPHRGRYNEQFF
DNA: TGTGCCAGCAGTCCCATCCCCCACAGGGGGCGATACAATGAGCAGTTCTTC
V: TRBV28
D: TRBD1
size: once
J: TRBJ2-1

CDR3: CASSQTKDTQYF
DNA: TGCGCCAGCAGCCAGACTAAGGATACGCAGTATTTT
V: TRBV4-3
D: NA
size: NA
J: TRBJ2-3

CDR3: CASSFRQVGSYGYTF
DNA: TGTGCCAGCAGTTTCAGACAGGTTGGGAGCTATGGCTACACCTTC
V: TRBV27
D: NA
size: NA
J: TRBJ1-2

CDR3: CASSHLGGTDTQYF
DNA: TGTGCCAGCAGTCATCTCGGTGGCACAGATACGCAGTATTTT
V: TRBV27
D: NA
size: once
J: TRBJ2-3

CDR3: CASSLEGATDTEAFF
DNA: TGTGCCAGCAGCTTAGAGGGGGCAACGGACACTGAAGCTTTCTTT
V: TRBV9
D: TRBD1
size: NA
J: TRBJ1-1

CDR3: CASSLIGWSSTDTQYF
DNA: TGTGCCAGCAGCTTAATCGGGTGGAGCAGCACAGATACGCAGTATTTT
V: TRBV7-3
D: NA
size: NA
J: TRBJ2-3

CDR3: CASTLPGQNFIGYTF
DNA: TGTGCCAGCACACTACCCGGACAGAACTTTATCGGCTACACCTTC
V: TRBV28
D: NA
size: few
J: TRBJ1-2

CDR3: CASSFGARGNQPQHF
DNA: TGTGCCAGCAGCTTTGGGGCCAGGGGGAATCAGCCCCAGCATTTT
V: TRBV7-3
D: TRBD1
size: NA
J: TRBJ1-5

CDR3: CASSEWGDYEQYF
DNA: TGTGCCAGCAGTGAATGGGGAGACTACGAGCAGTACTTC
V: TRBV2
D: NA
size: once
J: TRBJ2-7